Shown below are 20 T cell receptor delta chains from a single sample sequenced in a study of gamma-delta chains in newborns, infants, children. TCRdb re-called clones from the reads via CATT. The data hold more than 5,000 delta-chain clones, with approximately 3% observed a single time. Sequencing used blood. Every receptor here comes from a child who was a newborn, infant or young child, either healthy, febrile or measles-vaccinated (not recorded which).

This clone was seen a few times. Translating this DNA gives a protein that differs at residue 9 from the TCRdb one, which belongs to a much larger clone; a read error is likely, and the protein shown is this translation. This chain links TRDV2 with TRDJ2, with 8 positions matching TRDD3. In germline, CDR1 is GEAIGNYY, CDR2 EKD. V was pared by 1 base and J by 6 bases, with 3 bases of the junction left unmatched. The CDR3 loop spans 14 amino acids. The CDR3 spells CACDTGGLAAQLFF. Here the CDR3 DNA reads TGTGCCTGTGACACTGGGGGATTGGCAGCACAACTCTTCTTT.

In regard to this clone: The protein TCRdb gives is from a much larger clone and does not agree with this DNA's translation at residue 3, likely a read error; the protein shown here comes from the DNA. V and J are TRDV2 and TRDJ3; 11 positions agree with TRDD3. This CDR3 spans 16 amino acids. The V gene's germline CDR1 is GEAIGNYY and CDR2 EKD. This CDR3 is CARDTGGYWDTRQMFF. Here the CDR3 DNA reads TGTGCCCGTGACACTGGGGGATACTGGGACACCCGACAGATGTTTTTC.

Concerning this clone itself: The protein TCRdb gives is from a much larger clone and does not agree with this DNA's translation at residue 16, likely a read error; the protein shown here comes from the DNA. The chain is built from TRDV2 and TRDJ3; 12 nucleotides match TRDD3. The CDR3 spans 18 residues. The germline CDR1 and CDR2 sequences are GEAIGNYY and EKD. The CDR3 DNA reads TGTGCCTGTGACACCGTACTGGGGGATACCTGGGACACCCGACAGTTGTTTTTC. Amino acid sequence: CACDTVLGDTWDTRQLFF.

In its sample, this clone was seen a few times. The protein recorded in TCRdb matches a much larger clone and deviates from this DNA's translation at residue 13, suggesting a read error; the protein here is obtained by translating the DNA. The V call is TRDV2, the J call TRDJ3; possibly TRDD3 for D (6 bases). Germline CDR1 is GEAIGNYY and CDR2 is EKD. This CDR3 has 18 residues. CDR3 DNA: TGTGCCTGTTGTGTACTGGGCCGAGGCTCCTGGGACGCCCGACAGATGTTTTTC. The encoded protein is CACCVLGRGSWDARQMFF.

Comment on this clone: A far larger clone is a single base away, which makes a read error likely. The sample contains more than one DNA sequence encoding this CDR3. The chain is built from TRDV2 and TRDJ1, with TRDD3 matching 9 bases. This CDR3 has 14 amino acids. Germline V CDR1 and CDR2: GEAIGNYY, EKD. The CDR3 loop reads CACDVLGDTDKPIF. CDR3 nucleotide sequence: TGTGCCTGTGACGTACTGGGGGACACCGATAAACCCATCTTT.

In this sample, this clone turned up a few times. With a far larger clone one base away, a read error is the likely cause. J is TRDJ3 and V is TRDV2, with TRDD3 matching 7 bases. The CDR3 is made up of 19 amino acids. Looked up from germline, CDR1 is GEAIGNYY and CDR2 is EKD. J lost 0 bases, V lost 3 bases, and 10 bases had no gene match. Here the CDR3 DNA reads TGTGCCTGTGACGACGGATACGCGGCGATCTCCTGGGACACCCGACAGATGTTTTTC. Encoded protein: CACDDGYAAISWDTRQMFF.

This chain joins TRDV2 and TRDJ3; 8 positions agree with TRDD3. Germline V gene data show CDR1 as GEAIGNYY and CDR2 as EKD. The V segment lost 2 bases and the J segment 0 bases; nucleotides outside the gene matches: 5. This CDR3 comprises 18 residues. CDR3 protein: CACDKVLGASWDTRQMFF. CDR3 in DNA: TGTGCCTGTGACAAAGTACTGGGGGCCTCCTGGGACACCCGACAGATGTTTTTC.

Worth noting for this clone: The protein that TCRdb holds for this DNA derives from a much larger clone and differs from the translated DNA at residue 3, which likely indicates a read error; the protein shown here is translated from the DNA. The CDR3 reads CAYDTVGTSSWDTRQMFF. The CDR3 DNA is TGTGCCTATGACACCGTGGGGACCAGCTCCTGGGACACCCGACAGATGTTTTTC. The rearrangement joins TRDV2 to TRDJ3; weak D call: TRDD3 (5 bases). The V gene's germline CDR1 is GEAIGNYY and CDR2 EKD. This CDR3 has 18 residues.

Comments on this clone: This could be a read error, since a much larger clone is one nucleotide away. The gene calls are TRDV1 and TRDJ1, with 12 bases identical to TRDD3. The CDR3 sequence is 23 residues long. Germline loops: CDR1 TSWWSYY, CDR2 QGS. The CDR3 here is CALGESTVAGGYARVKNTDELIF. The CDR3 nucleotides read TGTGCTCTTGGGGAAAGTACCGTTGCTGGGGGATACGCAAGGGTGAAGAACACCGATGAACTCATCTTT.

Within the sample, this clone is medium-sized. Being one base from a much bigger clone, this may be a read error. This chain links TRDV2 with TRDJ3; D is unresolved. V lost 0 bases and J lost 1, with 15 bases in between. The CDR3 has 19 amino acids. Germline-derived CDR1 and CDR2 are GEAIGNYY and EKD. CDR3 amino acids: CACDTVRASTSWDTRQMFF. The CDR3, as DNA: TGTGCCTGTGACACCGTGAGGGCTTCTACATCCTGGGACACCCGACAGATGTTTTTC.

The sample holds a few counts of this clone. Other DNA sequences in the same sample also yield this CDR3. This chain uses TRAV29/DV5 with TRDJ2, with 12 bases matching TRDD3. Germline assignment: CDR1 NSMFDY and CDR2 ISSIKDK. The CDR3 is made up of 24 amino acids. CDR3 protein: CSAIRWSSTRTGGYTGALTAQLFF. In DNA, the CDR3 is TGTTCCGCAATCCGATGGTCCTCTACCCGTACTGGGGGATACACCGGAGCTTTGACAGCACAACTCTTCTTT.

This clone occurred a few times. A read error likely explains why the TCRdb protein, taken from a much larger clone, differs from this DNA's translation at residue 8; the protein shown is translated from the DNA. The chain carries TRDV2 and TRDJ3, with TRDD3 as a possible D gene (5 bases). Trimming left V 0 bases short and J 0 bases short, with 11 bases between. This CDR3 comprises 18 residues. Germline lookup yields CDR1 GEAIGNYY and CDR2 EKD. As DNA, the CDR3 is TGTGCCTGTGACACCGTACTGGAGGACTCCTGGGACACCCGACAGATGTTTTTC. Translation: CACDTVLEDSWDTRQMFF.

As to this clone: A far larger clone is only one base removed, so a read error is likely. Other DNA sequences in the sample encode the same CDR3. The genes are TRAV29/DV5 and TRDJ3, with 8 nucleotides matching TRDD3. This CDR3 has 17 residues. The V gene's germline CDR1 is NSMFDY and CDR2 ISSIKDK. The CDR3: CAASARGIAWDTRQMFF. In DNA, the CDR3 is TGTGCAGCGAGCGCCCGGGGGATAGCCTGGGACACCCGACAGATGTTTTTC.

This clone was observed a handful of times. TCRdb shows a much larger clone's protein in place of this DNA's translation, and the two differ at residue 12, likely through a read error; the protein shown is translated from the DNA. The chain links TRDV2 to TRDJ1; 12 bases align to TRDD3. Germline V gives CDR1 GEAIGNYY, CDR2 EKD. The CDR3 has 17 amino acids. J gave up 4 bases and V 1 base, and 9 bases lay outside the gene matches. The CDR3 sequence: CACDTGLGDTRRDKLIF. For the CDR3, the DNA is TGTGCCTGTGACACGGGTCTGGGGGATACGCGTCGCGATAAACTCATCTTT.

As concerns this clone: A read error is possible here, since a much larger clone lies one base away. Other DNA sequences in the same sample also yield this CDR3. This chain uses TRDV1 with TRDJ3; 8 nucleotides line up with TRDD3. Looked up from germline, CDR1 is TSWWSYY and CDR2 is QGS. Trimming cost V 3 bases and J 0 bases; bases outside gene matches: 4. This CDR3 comprises 18 residues. The CDR3 DNA is TGTGCTCTTGGGGAGCTGGGGGACGTCTCCTGGGACACCCGACAGATGTTTTTC. This gives the protein CALGELGDVSWDTRQMFF.

Concerning this clone itself: A far larger clone is only one base removed, so a read error is likely. The same CDR3 can be traced to other DNA sequences in this sample. The rearrangement uses TRDV1 and TRDJ1; D possibly corresponds to TRDD3 (7 bases). Germline CDR1 is TSWWSYY and CDR2 is QGS. This CDR3 is built from 22 residues. CDR3 sequence reads: CALGELALFLPHTGVETDKLIF. Written as DNA, the CDR3 is TGTGCTCTTGGGGAATTAGCTCTCTTCCTCCCTCATACTGGGGTAGAGACCGATAAACTCATTTTT.

A few counts support this clone. TCRdb's protein for this DNA is that of a much larger clone and differs from the translation at residue 6, likely a read error; the protein shown is the DNA translation. V is TRDV2 and J is TRDJ1; TRDD3 matches 7 bases. CDR3 length: 16 residues. The junction had 7 bases not matched to a gene; V was cut back by 1 base and J by 0 bases. Per germline, CDR1 GEAIGNYY and CDR2 EKD. This chain's CDR3 is CACDTRGGSYTDKLIF. The CDR3 nucleotides read TGTGCCTGTGACACAAGAGGGGGATCGTACACCGATAAACTCATCTTT.

This clone was observed a few times. TCRdb shows a much larger clone's protein in place of this DNA's translation, and the two differ at residue 11, likely through a read error; the protein shown is translated from the DNA. The rearrangement joins TRDV1 to TRDJ2, with a weak D call TRDD3 (6 bases). The V gene lost 0 bases and the J gene lost 5 bases, with 16 bases spanning the gap. Germline V gene data show CDR1 as TSWWSYY and CDR2 as QGS. The CDR3 is 17 residues long. The CDR3 is CALGELGGPPSTAQLFF. The CDR3 bases are TGTGCTCTTGGGGAACTAGGGGGACCACCATCTACAGCACAACTCTTCTTT.

The rearrangement uses TRDV1 and TRDJ2, with a tentative D call TRDD3 (5 bases). The germline V gene encodes CDR1 TSWWSYY and CDR2 QGS. CDR3 length equals 17 residues. The ends were cut back, 1 base at V and 1 base at J, with 13 bases in the middle. The CDR3 spells CALGEHSFGDLTAQLFF. In DNA form, the CDR3 reads TGTGCTCTTGGGGAACACTCCTTTGGGGATTTGACAGCACAACTCTTCTTT.

This clone was counted only a few times. An end of the junction differs from the germline gene, which may be a read error. The rearrangement links TRDV2 to TRDJ2; 11 bases are a match to TRDD3. Germline V gene data show CDR1 as GEAIGNYY and CDR2 as EKD. CDR3 length: 15 residues. The CDR3 loop reads CAGDTLGDTTAPLFF. The CDR3 nucleotides are TGTGCCGGTGACACCTTGGGGGATACGACAGCACCACTCTTCTTT.